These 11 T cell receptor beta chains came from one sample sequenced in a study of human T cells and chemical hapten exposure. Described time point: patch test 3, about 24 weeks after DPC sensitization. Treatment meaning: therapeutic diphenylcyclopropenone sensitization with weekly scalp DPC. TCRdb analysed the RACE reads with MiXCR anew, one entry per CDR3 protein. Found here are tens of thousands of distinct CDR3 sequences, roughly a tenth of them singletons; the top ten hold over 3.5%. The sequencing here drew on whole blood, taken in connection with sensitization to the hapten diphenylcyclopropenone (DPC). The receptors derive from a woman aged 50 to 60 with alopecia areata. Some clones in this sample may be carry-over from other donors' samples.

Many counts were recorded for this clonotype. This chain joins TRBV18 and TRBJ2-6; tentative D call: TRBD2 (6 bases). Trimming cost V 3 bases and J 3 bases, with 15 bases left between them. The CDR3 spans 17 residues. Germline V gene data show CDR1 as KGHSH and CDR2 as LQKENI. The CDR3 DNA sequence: TGTGCCAGCTCACCTGCCGCGGGGATTGGTGGGGCCAACGTCCTGACTTTC. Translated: CASSPAAGIGGANVLTF.

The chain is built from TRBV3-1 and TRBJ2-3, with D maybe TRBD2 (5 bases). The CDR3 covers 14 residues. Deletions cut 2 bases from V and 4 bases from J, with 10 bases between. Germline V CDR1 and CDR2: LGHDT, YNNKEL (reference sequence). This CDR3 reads CASSQPSRPDTQYF. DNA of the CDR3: TGTGCCAGCAGCCAACCTAGCCGTCCAGATACGCAGTATTTT.

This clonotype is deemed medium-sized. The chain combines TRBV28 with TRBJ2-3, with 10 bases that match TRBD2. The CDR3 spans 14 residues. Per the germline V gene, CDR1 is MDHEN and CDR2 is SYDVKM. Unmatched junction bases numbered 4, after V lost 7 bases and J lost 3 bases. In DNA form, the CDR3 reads TGTGCCAGCACAGGGACTAGCGTAACAGATACGCAGTATTTT. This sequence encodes CASTGTSVTDTQYF.

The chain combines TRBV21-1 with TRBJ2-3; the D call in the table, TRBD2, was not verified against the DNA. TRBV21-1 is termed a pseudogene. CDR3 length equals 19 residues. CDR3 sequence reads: CASSKEITPIAGVDDTQYF. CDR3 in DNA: TGTGCCAGCAGCAAAGAAATTACCCCTATTGCGGGAGTGGATGATACGCAGTATTTT.

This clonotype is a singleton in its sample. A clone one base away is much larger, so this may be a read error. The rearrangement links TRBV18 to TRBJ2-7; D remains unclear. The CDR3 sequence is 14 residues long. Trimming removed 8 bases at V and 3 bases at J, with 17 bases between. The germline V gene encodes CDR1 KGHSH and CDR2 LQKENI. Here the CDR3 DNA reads TGTGCCAGCACTCACACAAACGGATTCTACGAGCAGTACTTC. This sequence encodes CASTHTNGFYEQYF.

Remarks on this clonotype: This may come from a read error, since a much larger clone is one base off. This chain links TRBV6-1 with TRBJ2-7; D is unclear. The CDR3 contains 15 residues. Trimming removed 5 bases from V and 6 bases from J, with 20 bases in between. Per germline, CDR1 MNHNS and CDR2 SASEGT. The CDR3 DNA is TGTGCCAGCAGTCTCGCCCTTAATAGTGCTCGCGAGCAGTACTTC. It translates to CASSLALNSAREQYF.

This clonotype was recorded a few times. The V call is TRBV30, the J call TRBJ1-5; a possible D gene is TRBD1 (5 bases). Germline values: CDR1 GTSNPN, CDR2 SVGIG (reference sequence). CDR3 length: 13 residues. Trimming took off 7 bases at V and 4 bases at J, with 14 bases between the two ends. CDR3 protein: CASRTGLNQPQHF. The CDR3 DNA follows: TGTGCCTCCCGAACAGGCCTTAATCAGCCCCAGCATTTT.

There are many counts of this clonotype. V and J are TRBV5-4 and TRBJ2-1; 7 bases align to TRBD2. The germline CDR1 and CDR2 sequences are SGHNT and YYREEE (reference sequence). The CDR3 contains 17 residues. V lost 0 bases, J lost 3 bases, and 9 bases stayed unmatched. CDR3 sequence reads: CASSLGIGGRGYNEQFF. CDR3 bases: TGTGCCAGCAGCTTGGGCATTGGCGGGAGAGGCTACAATGAGCAGTTCTTC.

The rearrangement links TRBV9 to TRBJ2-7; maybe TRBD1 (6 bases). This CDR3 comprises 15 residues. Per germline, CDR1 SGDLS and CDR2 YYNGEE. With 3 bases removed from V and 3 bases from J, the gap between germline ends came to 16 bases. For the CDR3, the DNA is TGTGCCAGCAGCGGCCGGGACAAGTCTGGCTACGAGCAGTACTTC. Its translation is CASSGRDKSGYEQYF.

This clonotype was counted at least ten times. CDR3 in DNA: TGTGCCAGCAGCAGTTCTCGATTGGGGACTGAAGCTTTCTTT. Residues: CASSSSRLGTEAFF. This chain uses TRBV6-5 with TRBJ1-1; D gene ambiguous. Looked up from germline, CDR1 is MNHEY and CDR2 is SVGAGI. V lost 6 bases, J lost 5 bases, and 16 bases lay in between. The CDR3 has 14 amino acids.

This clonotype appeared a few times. DNA for the CDR3: TGCGCCAGTTCTACCGAGCGGATCCAAGAGACCCAGTACTTC. Translating gives CASSTERIQETQYF. This chain uses TRBV5-1 with TRBJ2-5; TRBD2 is a possible D gene (5 bases). The CDR3 consists of 14 residues. Per the germline V gene, CDR1 is SGHRS and CDR2 is YFSETQ. V gave up 8 bases and J gave up 1 base, with 15 bases separating them. The variable domain in full, completed from reference TRBV5-1 and TRBJ2-5, reads KAGVTQTPRYLIKTRGQQVTLSCSPISGHRSVSWYQQTPGQGLQFLFEYFSETQRNKGNFPGRFSGRQFSNSRSEMNVSTLELGDSALYLCASSTERIQETQYFGPGTRLLVL.